The rows below give T cell receptor beta chains drawn from one sample of a study of shared clonotypes between healthy human individuals. Sequencing used immunoSEQ multiplex PCR; TCRdb keeps in-frame clones, though not all of them. The top ten hold approximately 1.8% of the sample, which has roughly 640,000 clones, less than 85% seen once. Material: memory CD4+ T cells sorted from blood. The receptors were gathered from a woman aged 25-40 years in good health. CDR3s include the opening cysteine and the closing phenylalanine or tryptophan. D genes are given only for firm matches. Where a row states a size, it is once, few, many or the class of an expanded clone; other rows omit it.

>TRBJ1-2|-|TRBV28|-
TGTGCCAGCAGTGTCCCCCGGGAGATAAGTGGCTATGGCTACACCTTC
CASSVPREISGYGYTF
>TRBJ1-5|-|TRBV7-8|-
TGTGCCAGCAGCTTAGTAGGGGCCAGGGTGAACCAGCCCCAGCATTTT
CASSLVGARVNQPQHF
>TRBJ2-1|-|TRBV2|TRBD2
TGTGCCAGCAGGAGCCGAGGCCTAGCGGAAAATGAGCAGTTCTTC
CASRSRGLAENEQFF
>TRBJ2-1|-|TRBV2|TRBD2
TGTGCCAGCAGTTCCCTAGCGGGAGGAGGCAATGAGCAGTTCTTC
CASSSLAGGGNEQFF
>TRBJ2-2|-|TRBV25-1|-
TGTGCCAGCAGTGATCGGCGCAGCAACACCGGGGAGCTGTTTTTT
CASSDRRSNTGELFF
>TRBJ1-2|once|TRBV5-6|TRBD1
TGTGCCAGCAGCATCGACAGGGTAGGCTATGGCTACACCTTC
CASSIDRVGYGYTF
>TRBJ2-3|-|TRBV5-1|-
TGCGCCAGCAGCACGTCAGTTACAGATACGCAGTATTTT
CASSTSVTDTQYF
>TRBJ2-2|-|TRBV7-2|TRBD1
TGTGCCAGCAGCTCACAGGGGGCGAACACCGGGGAGCTGTTTTTT
CASSSQGANTGELFF
>TRBJ2-7|-|TRBV18|TRBD1
TGTGCCAGCTCTCTTACCGGGACAGGGGGCTACGAGCAGTACTTC
CASSLTGTGGYEQYF
>TRBJ2-7|-|TRBV10-3|-
TGTGCCATCAGTGACCACTACGAGCAGTACTTC
CAISDHYEQYF
>TRBJ2-6|-|TRBV6-4|-
TGTGCCAGCAGTGACGGCGGGCACTCTGGGGCCAACGTCCTGACTTTC
CASSDGGHSGANVLTF
>TRBJ2-7|-|TRBV28|-
TGTGCCTCCGGCCGGGCGGACTACGAGCAGTACTTC
CASGRADYEQYF
>TRBJ2-7|-|TRBV7-9|TRBD2
TGTGCCAGCAGCCTCACTAGCGGGGCTTACGAGCAGTACTTC
CASSLTSGAYEQYF
>TRBJ1-1|-|TRBV6-6|-
TGTGCCAGCAGCCCCGGACGGAACCCTGAAGCTTTCTTT
CASSPGRNPEAFF
>TRBJ2-7|-|TRBV7-8|-
TGTGCCAGCAGCTTAGTGAGAGGCTACGAGCAGTACTTC
CASSLVRGYEQYF
>TRBJ1-2|-|TRBV11-2|TRBD1
TGTGCCAGCAGCTTCACTCCCAGGGGGGACAGGAACTATGGCTACACCTTC
CASSFTPRGDRNYGYTF
>TRBJ2-7|once|TRBV2|-
TGTGCCAGCAGTGAAGGGGGACGGGTTACCCTCGAGCAGTACTTC
CASSEGGRVTLEQYF
>TRBJ1-4|-|TRBV5-4|-
TGTGCCAGCAGCTTCCACAGTAATGAAAAACTGTTTTTT
CASSFHSNEKLFF
>TRBJ1-3|-|TRBV18|-
TGTGCCAGCTCCGAAGTGTACGGAAACACCATATATTTT
CASSEVYGNTIYF
>TRBJ1-5|-|TRBV6-6|-
TGTGCCAGCAGGTCCGAGGGAGTTAATCAGCCCCAGCATTTT
CASRSEGVNQPQHF
>TRBJ2-1|-|TRBV2|TRBD1
TGTGCCAGCAGTTATACAGGGGGCGAGCAGTTCTTC
CASSYTGGEQFF
>TRBJ1-2|-|TRBV2|-
TGTGCCAGCAAATGGGACGGCCCGAACTATGGCTACACCTTC
CASKWDGPNYGYTF
>TRBJ1-1|-|TRBV10-3|-
TGTGCCATCAGTGAGCCCTGGGGTGGGAGTGAAGCTTTCTTT
CAISEPWGGSEAFF
>TRBJ1-5|once|TRBV19|-
TGTGCCAGTAGAATCACAGGGTCGGGGAGCAATCAGCCCCAGCATTTT
CASRITGSGSNQPQHF
>TRBJ2-5|-|TRBV6-5|-
TGTGCCAGCAGAGGGCTCGCAGCACAAGAGACCCAGTACTTC
CASRGLAAQETQYF
>TRBJ2-7|once|TRBV2|TRBD2
TGTGCCAGCAGTGGGGGACCCGGGACTAGCGGGTACGAGCAGTACTTC
CASSGGPGTSGYEQYF
>TRBJ1-2|-|TRBV6-5|-
TGTGCCAGCAGTTACTCGTCCACAGATAACTATGGCTACACCTTC
CASSYSSTDNYGYTF
>TRBJ2-7|once|TRBV4-2|-
TGTGCCAGCAGCCAAGAGGGGCAGTCCCCCTACGAGCAGTACTTC
CASSQEGQSPYEQYF
>TRBJ2-4|-|TRBV5-4|-
TGTGCCAGCAGTGCGGTGCTGGCCAAAAACATTCAGTACTTC
CASSAVLAKNIQYF
>TRBJ1-2|-|TRBV6-1|TRBD1
TGTGCCGGCTCCGGGACAGGGGGCTGGGATGGCTACACCTTC
CAGSGTGGWDGYTF
>TRBJ2-1|-|TRBV19|TRBD2
TGTGCCAGTAGTACAAGCGGGAGAGGACTTTCCCACAATGAGCAGTTCTTC
CASSTSGRGLSHNEQFF
>TRBJ1-1|-|TRBV6-5|-
TGTGCCAGCAGTTCCGCCAACACTGAAGCTTTCTTT
CASSSANTEAFF
>TRBJ1-4|few|TRBV19|-
TGTGCCAGTAGTATACCCAACGGACGGGAAAAACTGTTTTTT
CASSIPNGREKLFF
>TRBJ2-3|-|TRBV27|TRBD2
TGTGCCAGCAGTTTTAGCGGGATGTCAGATACGCAGTATTTT
CASSFSGMSDTQYF
>TRBJ1-4|once|TRBV18|-
TGTGCCAGCTCACCACCAAAGGGGAAGGATGAAAAACTGTTTTTT
CASSPPKGKDEKLFF
>TRBJ1-5|-|TRBV6-1|-
TGTGCCAGCACCTCGTTCGGGGGTTTCAATCAGCCCCAGCATTTT
CASTSFGGFNQPQHF
>TRBJ2-2|-|TRBV5-5|TRBD2
TGTGCCAGCAGCAAGGGTGCGGGAGGCACCGGGGAGCTGTTTTTT
CASSKGAGGTGELFF
>TRBJ1-2|-|TRBV2|-
TGTGCCAGCAGTGAAGCACAGGCGGGCGGCTACACCTTC
CASSEAQAGGYTF
>TRBJ1-5|few|TRBV30|-
TGTGCCTGGAGTGACGCAGGGTTTCAGCCCCAGCATTTT
CAWSDAGFQPQHF
>TRBJ1-5|-|TRBV19|-
TGTGCCAGTAGGTCCGGGGGCAGCAATCAGCCCCAGCATTTT
CASRSGGSNQPQHF
>TRBJ1-4|few|TRBV6-5|TRBD1
TGTGCCAGCAGGGACAGGGGAGGAGATGAAAAACTGTTTTTT
CASRDRGGDEKLFF
>TRBJ1-4|few|TRBV12-5|-
TGTGCTAGTGGTTTGGTACTAATGGGGGAGTCTAATGAAAAACTGTTTTTT
CASGLVLMGESNEKLFF
>TRBJ1-2|few|TRBV28|-
TGTGCCAGCAGTTTTTCGGACACCCCGCTTGGCTACACCTTC
CASSFSDTPLGYTF
>TRBJ2-7|-|TRBV5-1|-
TGCGCCAGCAGCTTGGCAGGAGGGGGTCCCTACGAGCAGTACTTC
CASSLAGGGPYEQYF
>TRBJ2-3|once|TRBV15|-
TGTGCCACCAGCAGAATTGGGACCAGGACAGATACGCAGTATTTT
CATSRIGTRTDTQYF
>TRBJ1-2|-|TRBV6-1|-
TGTGCCAGCGAGGCCTATGGCTACACCTTC
CASEAYGYTF
>TRBJ2-3|once|TRBV15|-
TGTGCCACCAGCAGAGATGTTGAGATGGTGGCAGATACGCAGTATTTT
CATSRDVEMVADTQYF
>TRBJ1-1|once|TRBV6-5|-
TGTGCCAGCAGTAGGTTCGGCACTGAGAACACTGAAGCTTTCTTT
CASSRFGTENTEAFF
>TRBJ1-3|-|TRBV27|TRBD1
TGTGCCAGCAGTTTACCCCGGGACAGGGGAACGGGCTCTGGAAACACCATATATTTT
CASSLPRDRGTGSGNTIYF
>TRBJ2-2|-|TRBV7-9|TRBD1
TGTGCCAGCAGCTTCGGTGCAGGGGGAACCGGGGAGCTGTTTTTT
CASSFGAGGTGELFF
>TRBJ2-2|-|TRBV29-1|-
TGCAGCGTTTCACGGCAGGGGGGAAACACCGGGGAGCTGTTTTTT
CSVSRQGGNTGELFF
>TRBJ2-4|-|TRBV28|-
TGTGCCAGCAGTTTCGGGGGGCGCAAAAACATTCAGTACTTC
CASSFGGRKNIQYF
>TRBJ2-1|few|TRBV27|-
TGTGCCAGCAGTTTATCTAGCGGATACTACAATGAGCAGTTCTTC
CASSLSSGYYNEQFF
>TRBJ1-3|-|TRBV28|-
TGTGCCACCCAAGGCGGGGAGTCCTCTGGAAACACCATATATTTT
CATQGGESSGNTIYF
>TRBJ2-1|once|TRBV28|-
TGTGCCAGCAGCCGTAGCCGTCCGGGGAACGATGAGCAGTTCTTC
CASSRSRPGNDEQFF
>TRBJ2-3|-|TRBV11-2|-
TGTGCCAGCAGTTCGAGGGGGGTCACAGATACGCAGTATTTT
CASSSRGVTDTQYF
>TRBJ2-7|few|TRBV5-1|TRBD1
TGCGCCAGCAGCTCTCCGGGACAGGGGGTCTACGAGCAGTACTTC
CASSSPGQGVYEQYF
>TRBJ2-7|-|TRBV2|-
TGTGCCAGCAGTCCGACAGGAACCTACGAGCAGTACTTC
CASSPTGTYEQYF
>TRBJ1-6|-|TRBV5-1|-
TGCGCCAGCAGCTTTGGGCCGGATTCACCCCTCCACTTT
CASSFGPDSPLHF